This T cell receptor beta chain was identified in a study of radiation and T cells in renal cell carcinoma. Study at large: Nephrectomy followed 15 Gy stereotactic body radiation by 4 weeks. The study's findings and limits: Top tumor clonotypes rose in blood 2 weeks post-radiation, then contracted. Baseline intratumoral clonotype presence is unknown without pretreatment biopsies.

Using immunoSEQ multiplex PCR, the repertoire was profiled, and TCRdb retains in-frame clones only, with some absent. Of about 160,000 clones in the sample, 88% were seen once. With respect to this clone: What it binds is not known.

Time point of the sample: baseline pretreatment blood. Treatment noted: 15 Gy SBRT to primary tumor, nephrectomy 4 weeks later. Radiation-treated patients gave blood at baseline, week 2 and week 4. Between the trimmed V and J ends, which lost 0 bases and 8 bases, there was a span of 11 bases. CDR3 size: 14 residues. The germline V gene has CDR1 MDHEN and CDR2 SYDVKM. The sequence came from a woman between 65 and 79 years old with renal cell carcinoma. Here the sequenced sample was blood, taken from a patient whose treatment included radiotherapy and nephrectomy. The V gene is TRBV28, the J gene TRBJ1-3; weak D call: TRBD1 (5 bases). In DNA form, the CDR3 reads TGTGCCAGCAGTTTATGGGGGAGGGGTGACACCATATATTTT. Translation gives CASSLWGRGDTIYF.